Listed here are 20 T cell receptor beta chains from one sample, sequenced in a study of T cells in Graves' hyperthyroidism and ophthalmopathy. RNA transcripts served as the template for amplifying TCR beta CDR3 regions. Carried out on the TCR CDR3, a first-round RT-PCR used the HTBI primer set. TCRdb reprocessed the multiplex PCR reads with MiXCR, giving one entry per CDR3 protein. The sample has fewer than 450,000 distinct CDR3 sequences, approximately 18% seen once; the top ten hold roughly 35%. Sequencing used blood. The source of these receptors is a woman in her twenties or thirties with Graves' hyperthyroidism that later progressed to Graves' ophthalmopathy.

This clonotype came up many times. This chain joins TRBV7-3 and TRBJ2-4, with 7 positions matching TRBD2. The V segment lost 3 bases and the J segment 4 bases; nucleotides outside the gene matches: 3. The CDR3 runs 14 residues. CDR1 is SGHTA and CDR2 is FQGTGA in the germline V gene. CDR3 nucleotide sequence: TGTGCCAGCAGCTTGACGCGGGAGAAAAACATTCAGTACTTC. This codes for CASSLTREKNIQYF.

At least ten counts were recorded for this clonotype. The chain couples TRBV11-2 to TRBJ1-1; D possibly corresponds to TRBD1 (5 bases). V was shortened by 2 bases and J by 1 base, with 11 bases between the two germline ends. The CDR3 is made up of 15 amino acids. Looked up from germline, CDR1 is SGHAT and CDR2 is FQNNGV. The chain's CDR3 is CASSLSGRRNTEAFF. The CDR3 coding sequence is TGTGCCAGCAGCTTATCAGGGCGGAGGAACACTGAAGCTTTCTTT.

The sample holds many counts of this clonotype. The CDR3 sequence is CASSPRPPSYNSPLHF. The CDR3 DNA sequence: TGTGCCAGCAGCCCCCGGCCTCCCTCCTATAATTCACCCCTCCACTTT. The chain employs TRBV7-6 and TRBJ1-6; D is uncertain. CDR3 length: 16 residues. The germline V and J ends were trimmed by 5 bases and 0 bases, with 11 bases remaining between them. In germline, CDR1 is SGHVS, CDR2 FNYEAQ.

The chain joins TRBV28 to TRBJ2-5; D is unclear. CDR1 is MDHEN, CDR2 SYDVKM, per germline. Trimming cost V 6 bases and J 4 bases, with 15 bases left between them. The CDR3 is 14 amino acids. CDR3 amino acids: CASSHEQARETQYF. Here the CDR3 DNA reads TGTGCCAGCAGCCATGAGCAGGCCCGAGAGACCCAGTACTTC. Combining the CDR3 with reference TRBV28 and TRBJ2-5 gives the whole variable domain DVKVTQSSRYLVKRTGEKVFLECVQDMDHENMFWYRQDPGLGLRLIYFSYDVKMKEKGDIPEGYSVSREKKERFSLILESASTNQTSMYLCASSHEQARETQYFGPGTRLLVL.

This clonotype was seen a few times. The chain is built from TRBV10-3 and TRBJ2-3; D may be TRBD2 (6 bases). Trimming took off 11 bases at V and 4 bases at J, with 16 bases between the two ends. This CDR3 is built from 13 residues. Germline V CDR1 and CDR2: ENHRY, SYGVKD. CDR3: CAPEEGTPDTQYF. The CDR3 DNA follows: TGTGCCCCCGAGGAGGGGACGCCAGATACGCAGTATTTT.

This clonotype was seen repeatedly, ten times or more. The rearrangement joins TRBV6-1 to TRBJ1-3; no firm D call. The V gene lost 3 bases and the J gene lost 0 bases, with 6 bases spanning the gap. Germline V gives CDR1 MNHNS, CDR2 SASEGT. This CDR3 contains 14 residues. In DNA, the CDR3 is TGTGCCAGCAGTGAGACGATCTCTGGAAACACCATATATTTT. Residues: CASSETISGNTIYF.

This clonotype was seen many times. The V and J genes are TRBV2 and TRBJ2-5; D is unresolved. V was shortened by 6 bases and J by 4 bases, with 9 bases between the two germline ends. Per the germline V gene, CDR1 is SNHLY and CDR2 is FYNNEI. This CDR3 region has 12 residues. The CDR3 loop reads CASRDLGETQYF. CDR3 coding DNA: TGTGCCAGCAGGGACCTAGGAGAGACCCAGTACTTC.

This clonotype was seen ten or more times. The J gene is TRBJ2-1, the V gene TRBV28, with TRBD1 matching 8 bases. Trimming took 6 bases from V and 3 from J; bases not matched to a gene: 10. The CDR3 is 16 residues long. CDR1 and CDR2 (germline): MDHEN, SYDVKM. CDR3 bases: TGTGCCAGCAGCTACGGGACAGGCGGTGACTACAATGAGCAGTTCTTC. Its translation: CASSYGTGGDYNEQFF.

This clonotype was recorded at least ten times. CDR3 protein: CSVGGATQYF. As DNA, the CDR3 is TGCAGCGTTGGGGGAGCGACCCAGTACTTC. The rearrangement uses TRBV29-1 and TRBJ2-5, with D possibly being TRBD2 (5 bases). Looked up from germline, CDR1 is SQVTM and CDR2 is ANQGSEA. This CDR3 is 10 amino acids long. V was clipped by 4 bases and J by 7 bases, with 7 bases between them.

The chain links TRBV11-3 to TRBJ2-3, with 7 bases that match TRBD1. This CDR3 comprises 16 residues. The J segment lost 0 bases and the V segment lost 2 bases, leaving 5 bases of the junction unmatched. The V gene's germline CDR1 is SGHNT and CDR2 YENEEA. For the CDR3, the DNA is TGTGCCAGCAGCTTACCCCGGGACAGAAGCACAGATACGCAGTATTTT. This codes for CASSLPRDRSTDTQYF.

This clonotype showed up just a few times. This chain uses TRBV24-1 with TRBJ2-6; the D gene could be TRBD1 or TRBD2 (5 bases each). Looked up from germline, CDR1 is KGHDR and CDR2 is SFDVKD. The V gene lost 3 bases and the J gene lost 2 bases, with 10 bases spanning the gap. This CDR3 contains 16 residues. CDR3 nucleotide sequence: TGTGCCACCAGTGATCGGGGCAGGGCTGGGGCCAACGTCCTGACTTTC. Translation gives CATSDRGRAGANVLTF.

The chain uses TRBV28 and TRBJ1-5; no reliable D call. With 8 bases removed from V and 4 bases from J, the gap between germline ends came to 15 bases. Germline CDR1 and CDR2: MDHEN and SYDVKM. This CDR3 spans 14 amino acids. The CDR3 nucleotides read TGTGCCAGCGGCCCACGGCAGAGTAATCAGCCCCAGCATTTT. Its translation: CASGPRQSNQPQHF.

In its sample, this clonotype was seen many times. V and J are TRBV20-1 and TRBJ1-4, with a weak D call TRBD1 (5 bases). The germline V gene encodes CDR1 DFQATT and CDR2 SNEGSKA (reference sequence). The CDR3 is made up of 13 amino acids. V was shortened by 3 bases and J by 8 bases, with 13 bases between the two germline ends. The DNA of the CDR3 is TGCAGTGCTAGGGCAGGGCCCAGCGAAAAACTGTTTTTT. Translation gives CSARAGPSEKLFF.

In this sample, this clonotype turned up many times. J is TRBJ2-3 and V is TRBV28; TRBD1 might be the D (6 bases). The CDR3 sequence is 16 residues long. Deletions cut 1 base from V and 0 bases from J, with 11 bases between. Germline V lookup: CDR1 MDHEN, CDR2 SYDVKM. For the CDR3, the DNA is TGTGCCAGCAGTTTATCAGACAGGCTTAGCACAGATACGCAGTATTTT. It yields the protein CASSLSDRLSTDTQYF.

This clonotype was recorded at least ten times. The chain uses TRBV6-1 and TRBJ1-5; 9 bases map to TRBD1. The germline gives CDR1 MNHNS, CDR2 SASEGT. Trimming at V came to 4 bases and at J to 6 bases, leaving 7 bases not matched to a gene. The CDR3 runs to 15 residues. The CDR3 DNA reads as TGTGCCAGCAGTGCTTTGACAGGGGGAGGTCAGCCCCAGCATTTT. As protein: CASSALTGGGQPQHF.

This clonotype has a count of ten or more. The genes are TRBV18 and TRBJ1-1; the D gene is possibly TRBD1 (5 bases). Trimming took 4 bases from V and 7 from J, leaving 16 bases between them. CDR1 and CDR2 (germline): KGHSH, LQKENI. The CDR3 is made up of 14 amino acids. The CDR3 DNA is TGTGCCAGCTCACTGGCGGGACGGCTCCATGAAGCTTTCTTT. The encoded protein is CASSLAGRLHEAFF. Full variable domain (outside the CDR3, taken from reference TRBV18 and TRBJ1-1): NAGVMQNPRHLVRRRGQEARLRCSPMKGHSHVYWYRQLPEEGLKFMVYLQKENIIDESGMPKERFSAEFPKEGPSILRIQQVVRGDSAAYFCASSLAGRLHEAFFGQGTRLTVV.

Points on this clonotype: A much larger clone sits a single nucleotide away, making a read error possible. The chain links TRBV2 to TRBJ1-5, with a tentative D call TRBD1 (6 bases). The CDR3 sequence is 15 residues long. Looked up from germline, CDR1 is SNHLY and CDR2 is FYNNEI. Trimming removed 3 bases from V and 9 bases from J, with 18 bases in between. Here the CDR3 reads CASSDGRGISRPQHF. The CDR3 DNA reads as TGTGCCAGCAGTGATGGCAGGGGCATAAGTCGGCCCCAGCATTTT. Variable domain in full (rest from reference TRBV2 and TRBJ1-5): EPEVTQTPSHQVTQMGQEVILRCVPISNHLYFYWYRQILGQKVEFLVSFYNNEISEKSEIFDDQFSVERPDGSNFTLKIRSTKLEDSAMYFCASSDGRGISRPQHFGDGTRLSIL.

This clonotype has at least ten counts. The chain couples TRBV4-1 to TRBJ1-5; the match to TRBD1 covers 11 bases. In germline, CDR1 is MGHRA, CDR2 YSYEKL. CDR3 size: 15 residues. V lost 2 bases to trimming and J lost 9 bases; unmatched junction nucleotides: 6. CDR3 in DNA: TGCGCCAGCAGCCAAAGCCGGACAGGGGGCTCGCCCCAGCATTTT. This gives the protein CASSQSRTGGSPQHF.

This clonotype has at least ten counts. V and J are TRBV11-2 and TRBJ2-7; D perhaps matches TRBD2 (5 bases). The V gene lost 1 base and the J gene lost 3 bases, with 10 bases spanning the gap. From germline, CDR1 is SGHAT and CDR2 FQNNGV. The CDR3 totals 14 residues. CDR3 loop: CASSLGTAVYEQYF. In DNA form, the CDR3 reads TGTGCCAGCAGCTTAGGTACAGCGGTCTACGAGCAGTACTTC. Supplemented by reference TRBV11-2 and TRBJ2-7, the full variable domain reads EAGVAQSPRYKIIEKRQSVAFWCNPISGHATLYWYQQILGQGPKLLIQFQNNGVVDDSQLPKDRFSAERLKGVDSTLKIQPAKLEDSAVYLCASSLGTAVYEQYFGPGTRLTVT.

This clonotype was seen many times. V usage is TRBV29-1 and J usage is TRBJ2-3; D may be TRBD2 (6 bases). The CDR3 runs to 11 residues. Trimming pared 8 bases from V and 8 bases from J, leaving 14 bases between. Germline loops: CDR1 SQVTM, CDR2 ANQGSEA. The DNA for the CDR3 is TGCAGCACCTTCCTCGGGGGTACGCAGTATTTT. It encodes CSTFLGGTQYF.